The sequence of this T cell receptor beta chain was determined in a study of T cells in Graves' hyperthyroidism and ophthalmopathy. The V end was cut by 5 bases, the J end by 4 bases, with 16 bases between. Germline V gene data show CDR1 as SEHNR and CDR2 as FQNEAQ (reference sequence). This CDR3 has 15 amino acids. Amplified TCR beta CDR3 regions came from RNA transcripts. Carried out on the TCR CDR3, a first-round RT-PCR used the HTBI primer set. TCRdb itself ran the multiplex PCR reads through MiXCR, one entry per CDR3 protein. The profile covers nearly 750,000 distinct CDR3 sequences, with approximately 40% appearing a single time and roughly 31% taken by the ten largest.

The specimen sequenced was blood. The clonotype was recovered from a woman aged 40 to 49 with Graves' hyperthyroidism. J is TRBJ2-3 and V is TRBV7-9; D is undetermined. Here the CDR3 DNA reads TGTGCCAGCAGCGCAGATGGGATACGCGCAGATACGCAGTATTTT. The encoded protein is CASSADGIRADTQYF.